This is a list of T cell receptor beta chains from one sample in a study of monozygotic twins with inflammatory bowel disease. TCRdb processed the 5' RACE reads again and assigns one entry to each CDR3 protein, with no DNA. The listing records a few hundred thousand distinct CDR3 sequences. The sample was blood. Every receptor here comes from a human donor with ulcerative colitis or Crohn's disease, or a healthy co-twin of an affected twin (not recorded which). The CDR3 runs from the conserved cysteine through the conserved F or W.

v_gene: TRBV7-2
j_gene: TRBJ2-7
len: 19
CDR3aa: CASSEAGIMGLSSIREQYF

v_gene: TRBV27
j_gene: TRBJ2-1
len: 16
CDR3aa: CASSPVGASSYNEQFF

v_gene: TRBV12-3/TRBV12-4
j_gene: TRBJ2-1
len: 16
CDR3aa: CASRVLAGGEYNEQFF

v_gene: TRBV5-1
j_gene: TRBJ2-3
len: 15
CDR3aa: CASSSLAGGEDTQYF

v_gene: TRBV7-2
j_gene: TRBJ1-6
len: 11
CDR3aa: CASSLDSPLHF

v_gene: TRBV20-1
j_gene: TRBJ2-3
len: 16
CDR3aa: CSASALGGRRTDTQYF

v_gene: TRBV7-9
j_gene: TRBJ1-2
len: 14
CDR3aa: CASSLVAQDYGYTF

v_gene: TRBV4-3
j_gene: TRBJ1-1
len: 15
CDR3aa: CASSQMGTGSTEAFF

v_gene: TRBV20-1
j_gene: TRBJ1-2
len: 14
CDR3aa: CSAVKQGTNYGYTF

v_gene: TRBV12-3/TRBV12-4
j_gene: TRBJ1-2
len: 15
CDR3aa: CASSPTMRDPYGYIF

v_gene: TRBV5-1
j_gene: TRBJ2-2
len: 15
CDR3aa: CASRSLAGNTGELFF

v_gene: TRBV7-8
j_gene: TRBJ2-7
len: 14
CDR3aa: CASSLDTLSYEQYF

v_gene: TRBV4-1
j_gene: TRBJ1-6
len: 17
CDR3aa: CASSQAPGQGYNSPLHF

v_gene: TRBV5-1
j_gene: TRBJ1-2
len: 12
CDR3aa: CASTVGNYGYTF

v_gene: TRBV6-2/TRBV6-3
j_gene: TRBJ1-2
len: 22
CDR3aa: CASRGRRRTKQGAAEANYGYTF

v_gene: TRBV5-1
j_gene: TRBJ2-3
len: 14
CDR3aa: CASSLGIATDTQYF

v_gene: TRBV3-1
j_gene: TRBJ1-6
len: 13
CDR3aa: CASSQSVVLALHF

v_gene: TRBV12-3/TRBV12-4
j_gene: TRBJ2-1
len: 13
CDR3aa: CASRIQQGNEQFF

v_gene: TRBV28
j_gene: TRBJ2-7
len: 15
CDR3aa: CASSLHRLMSYEQYF

v_gene: TRBV7-6
j_gene: TRBJ2-1
len: 18
CDR3aa: CASSLPLTGSSSYNEQFF

v_gene: TRBV20-1
j_gene: TRBJ2-3
len: 18
CDR3aa: CSAYKLAGDRAYTDTQYF

v_gene: TRBV20-1
j_gene: TRBJ2-1
len: 15
CDR3aa: CSARFALAAHNEQFF

v_gene: TRBV11-2
j_gene: TRBJ2-2
len: 14
CDR3aa: CASSLEIETGELFF

v_gene: TRBV7-6
j_gene: TRBJ2-7
len: 13
CDR3aa: CASSLATGSEQYF

v_gene: TRBV18
j_gene: TRBJ2-1
len: 15
CDR3aa: CASSPQAQAYNEQFF

v_gene: TRBV29-1
j_gene: TRBJ2-7
len: 14
CDR3aa: CSVSDRGTSYEQYF

v_gene: TRBV20-1
j_gene: TRBJ2-1
len: 14
CDR3aa: CSARPLAGVGEQFF

v_gene: TRBV28
j_gene: TRBJ2-2
len: 15
CDR3aa: CASMINRGSTGELFF

v_gene: TRBV28
j_gene: TRBJ2-7
len: 12
CDR3aa: CASSPTGKEQYF

v_gene: TRBV9
j_gene: TRBJ2-3
len: 14
CDR3aa: CASTGTGTHHTQYF

v_gene: TRBV7-6
j_gene: TRBJ1-5
len: 13
CDR3aa: CASSLNGGTPQHF

v_gene: TRBV5-1
j_gene: TRBJ2-7
len: 15
CDR3aa: CASSDAGTGDYEQYF

v_gene: TRBV7-3
j_gene: TRBJ2-5
len: 15
CDR3aa: CASSPSDSRQETQYF

v_gene: TRBV5-1
j_gene: TRBJ2-7
len: 14
CDR3aa: CASSLLGGPYEQYF

v_gene: TRBV20-1
j_gene: TRBJ2-3
len: 13
CDR3aa: CSALRQSPDTQYF

v_gene: TRBV19
j_gene: TRBJ1-2
len: 15
CDR3aa: CASSIDLAGNYGYTF

v_gene: TRBV6-2/TRBV6-3
j_gene: TRBJ2-1
len: 16
CDR3aa: CVSSDPRTGDSNEQFF

v_gene: TRBV10-3
j_gene: TRBJ1-2
len: 15
CDR3aa: CAISKGAQPPAGYTF

v_gene: TRBV7-9
j_gene: TRBJ2-5
len: 13
CDR3aa: CASSLAGQWIQYF

v_gene: TRBV12-3/TRBV12-4
j_gene: TRBJ2-1
len: 12
CDR3aa: CASNLAGNEQFF

v_gene: TRBV15
j_gene: TRBJ2-5
len: 17
CDR3aa: CATSGGKTGGAEETQYF

v_gene: TRBV20-1
j_gene: TRBJ2-5
len: 13
CDR3aa: CSAYDRRQETQYF

v_gene: TRBV5-1
j_gene: TRBJ1-1
len: 14
CDR3aa: CASSLVAQGTEAFF